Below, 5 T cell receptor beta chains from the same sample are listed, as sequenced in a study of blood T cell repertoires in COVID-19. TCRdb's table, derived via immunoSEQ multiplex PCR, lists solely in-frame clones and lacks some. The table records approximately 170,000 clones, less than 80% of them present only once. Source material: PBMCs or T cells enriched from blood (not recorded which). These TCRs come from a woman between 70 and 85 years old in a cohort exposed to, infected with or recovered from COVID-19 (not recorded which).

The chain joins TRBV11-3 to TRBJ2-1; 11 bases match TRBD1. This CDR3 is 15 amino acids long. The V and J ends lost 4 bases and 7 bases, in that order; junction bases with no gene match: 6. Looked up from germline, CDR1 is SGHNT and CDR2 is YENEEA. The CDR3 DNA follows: TGTGCCAGCAGCTCGGACAGGGGGCCGGGGAATGAGCAGTTCTTC. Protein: CASSSDRGPGNEQFF. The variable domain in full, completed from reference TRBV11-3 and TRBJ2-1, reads EAGVVQSPRYKIIEKKQPVAFWCNPISGHNTLYWYLQNLGQGPELLIRYENEEAVDDSQLPKDRFSAERLKGVDSTLKIQPAELGDSAVYLCASSSDRGPGNEQFFGPGTRLTVL.

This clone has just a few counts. CDR3 loop: CASSYSSYNEQFF. The CDR3 bases are TGTGCCAGCAGTTACTCGAGCTACAATGAGCAGTTCTTC. The chain links TRBV6-6 to TRBJ2-1; D call uncertain. Germline CDR1 and CDR2: MNHNY and SVGAGI (reference sequence). V was shortened by 0 bases and J by 3 bases, with 3 bases between the two germline ends. The CDR3 is 13 residues long.

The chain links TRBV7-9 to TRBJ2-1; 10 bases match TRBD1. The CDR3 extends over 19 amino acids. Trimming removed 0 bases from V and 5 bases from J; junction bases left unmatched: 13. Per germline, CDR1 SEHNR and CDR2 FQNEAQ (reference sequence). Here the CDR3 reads CASSLARWWDRGGNNEQFF. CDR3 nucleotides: TGTGCCAGCAGCTTAGCGAGGTGGTGGGACAGGGGAGGAAACAATGAGCAGTTCTTC.

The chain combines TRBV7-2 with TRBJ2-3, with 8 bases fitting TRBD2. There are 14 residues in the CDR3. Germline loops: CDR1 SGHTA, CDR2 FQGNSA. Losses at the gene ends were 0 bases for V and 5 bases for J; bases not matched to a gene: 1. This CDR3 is CASSLAGRVDTQYF. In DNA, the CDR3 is TGTGCCAGCAGCTTAGCCGGGAGGGTAGATACGCAGTATTTT. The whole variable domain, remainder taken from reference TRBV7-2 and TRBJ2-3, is GAGVSQSPSNKVTEKGKDVELRCDPISGHTALYWYRQSLGQGLEFLIYFQGNSAPDKSGLPSDRFSAERTGGSVSTLTIQRTQQEDSAVYLCASSLAGRVDTQYFGPGTRLTVL.

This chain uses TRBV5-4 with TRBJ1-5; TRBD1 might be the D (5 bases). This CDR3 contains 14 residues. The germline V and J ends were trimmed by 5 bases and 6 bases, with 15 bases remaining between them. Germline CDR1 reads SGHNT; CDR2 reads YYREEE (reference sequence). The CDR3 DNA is TGTGCCAGCAGTACCGGGGGTTCACGTCAGCCCCAGCATTTT. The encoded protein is CASSTGGSRQPQHF. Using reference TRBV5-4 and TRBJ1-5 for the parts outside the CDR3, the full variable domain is ETGVTQSPTHLIKTRGQQVTLRCSSQSGHNTVSWYQQALGQGPQFIFQYYREEENGRGNFPPRFSGLQFPNYSSELNVNALELDDSALYLCASSTGGSRQPQHFGDGTRLSIL.